Shown below are 13 T cell receptor beta chains from a single sample sequenced in a study of shared clonotypes between healthy human individuals. Profiling relied on immunoSEQ multiplex PCR, and the TCRdb table lists in-frame clones only, not all of them. The profile shows about 2.5 million clones, roughly 92% of them singletons. Sequencing was carried out using naive CD4+ T cells from PBMCs. Subset defined: CD45RA+ positively selected. Every receptor here comes from a man aged 18 to 29 in good health. Some clones in this sample may be carry-over from other donors' samples.

The chain employs TRBV7-3 and TRBJ2-3; 8 nucleotides align to TRBD2. With 1 base clipped from V and 0 bases from J, the junction kept 6 bases outside the gene matches. Germline values: CDR1 SGHTA, CDR2 FQGTGA. The CDR3 totals 17 residues. The CDR3 DNA reads TGTGCCAGCAGCTTAATAGGACTAGCAGCTAGCACAGATACGCAGTATTTT. Translated: CASSLIGLAASTDTQYF.

The chain carries TRBV7-2 and TRBJ2-7; 11 positions match TRBD2. The length of the CDR3 is 14 residues. With V trimmed by 4 bases and J by 3 bases, 2 bases remained unmatched. The germline gives CDR1 SGHTA, CDR2 FQGNSA. CDR3 nucleotide sequence: TGTGCCAGCAGCTACACTAGCGGGGGCTACGAGCAGTACTTC. Protein: CASSYTSGGYEQYF.

J is TRBJ2-7 and V is TRBV7-9, with D possibly being TRBD2 (6 bases). The CDR3 loop spans 13 amino acids. Germline V gene data show CDR1 as SEHNR and CDR2 as FQNEAQ (reference sequence). Trimming removed 5 bases from V and 5 bases from J, with 13 bases in between. This CDR3 is CASSLTSFNEQYF. As DNA, the CDR3 is TGTGCCAGCAGCCTGACTAGTTTCAACGAGCAGTACTTC.

The chain uses TRBV7-2 and TRBJ2-3; 7 positions match TRBD2. Germline CDR1 SGHTA, CDR2 FQGNSA. V trimming: 4 bases; J trimming: 7 bases; junction bases outside the gene matches: 11. This CDR3 contains 15 residues. CDR3 sequence: CASSSRLAGLNTQYF. In nucleotides, the CDR3 is TGTGCCAGCAGCTCCCGACTAGCCGGGTTAAATACGCAGTATTTT.

J is TRBJ2-7 and V is TRBV6-1; TRBD1 might be the D (5 bases). Germline V lookup: CDR1 MNHNS, CDR2 SASEGT. V shed 5 bases and J shed 0 bases, with 14 bases lying between them. CDR3 length equals 15 residues. The CDR3 sequence is CASSRDSLSSYEQYF. The CDR3 DNA follows: TGTGCCAGCAGTCGAGACAGCTTAAGCTCCTACGAGCAGTACTTC.

The chain uses TRBV28 and TRBJ1-2; the D gene is possibly TRBD1 (5 bases). This CDR3 is 13 amino acids long. The germline CDR1 and CDR2 sequences are MDHEN and SYDVKM. The V and J ends lost 1 base and 8 bases respectively, with 11 bases between them. For the CDR3, the DNA is TGTGCCAGCAGTTTATTGGGGGTCGACGGCTACACCTTC. Its translation is CASSLLGVDGYTF.

This chain connects TRBV11-3 to TRBJ2-2; no definite D call. CDR3 size: 12 residues. With 5 bases removed from V and 7 bases from J, the gap between germline ends came to 8 bases. Germline values: CDR1 SGHNT, CDR2 YENEEA. CDR3 sequence: CASSSSLGELFF. CDR3 nucleotides: TGTGCCAGCAGCAGTTCCCTCGGGGAGCTGTTTTTT.

The gene calls are TRBV7-9 and TRBJ1-2; no reliable D call. Trimming cost V 1 base and J 8 bases, with 17 bases left between them. CDR1 and CDR2 from the germline V gene are SEHNR and FQNEAQ (reference sequence). The CDR3 length is 15 residues. CDR3 region: CASSLDLVFLLGYTF. The CDR3 DNA reads TGTGCCAGCAGCTTAGATCTCGTGTTCCTTCTGGGCTACACCTTC.

V and J are TRBV12-5 and TRBJ1-5; a possible D gene is TRBD1 (5 bases). The V gene lost 0 bases and the J gene lost 9 bases, with 6 bases spanning the gap. CDR1 is LGHNT and CDR2 is FRNRAP in the germline V gene. CDR3 length: 12 amino acids. This CDR3 is CASGLVGGPQHF. As DNA, the CDR3 is TGTGCTAGTGGTTTGGTGGGGGGGCCCCAGCATTTT.

This clone was observed a few times. V gene TRBV11-1 combines with J gene TRBJ1-1; the D is unclear. Between the trimmed V and J ends, which lost 6 bases and 0 bases, there was a span of 2 bases. This CDR3 region has 11 residues. The germline V gene has CDR1 SGHAT and CDR2 FQDESV (reference sequence). The CDR3 loop reads CASRMNTEAFF. The CDR3 DNA follows: TGTGCCAGCAGGATGAACACTGAAGCTTTCTTT.

The V gene is TRBV28, the J gene TRBJ2-1; the match to TRBD2 covers 7 bases. Germline V gene data show CDR1 as MDHEN and CDR2 as SYDVKM. The ends lost 5 bases at V and 1 base at J; junction bases unmatched: 14. The CDR3 contains 18 residues. CDR3 loop: CASSHTTRLAQSYNEQFF. CDR3 nucleotides: TGTGCCAGCAGTCACACTACTCGACTAGCCCAGTCCTACAATGAGCAGTTCTTC.

V usage is TRBV6-1 and J usage is TRBJ2-7, with D hard to call. The CDR3 length is 16 residues. With 3 bases removed from V and 0 bases from J, the gap between germline ends came to 15 bases. In germline, CDR1 is MNHNS, CDR2 SASEGT. The CDR3 loop is CASSDRGYRSSYEQYF. The CDR3 nucleotides read TGTGCCAGCAGTGACCGTGGCTACCGGAGCTCCTACGAGCAGTACTTC.

The chain has TRBV6-1 and TRBJ1-3; D gene uncertain. V lost 8 bases and J lost 4, with 15 bases in between. Germline assignment: CDR1 MNHNS and CDR2 SASEGT. CDR3 size: 14 residues. This CDR3 reads CASSLGNEGNTIYF. The CDR3 nucleotides are TGTGCCAGCTCCCTTGGTAACGAGGGAAACACCATATATTTT.